These 9 T cell receptor beta chains originate from one sample sequenced in a study of tumor-infiltrating lymphocytes in oesophageal squamous cell carcinoma. From the PCR reads, TCRdb called clonotypes with MiXCR, one entry per CDR3 protein. The sample consists of roughly 19,000 distinct CDR3 sequences, about 40% of them appearing once. Sample: normal esophageal tissue next to the tumor. These receptors originate from a male donor with esophageal squamous cell carcinoma.

This chain joins TRBV11-1 and TRBJ2-5; 11 bases fit TRBD2. The CDR3 runs to 17 residues. Looked up from germline, CDR1 is SGHAT and CDR2 is FQDESV (reference sequence). Trimming at V came to 2 bases and at J to 7 bases, leaving 12 bases not matched to a gene. The CDR3 bases are TGTGCCAGCAGCTTATCAATTAGCGGGGGGGCGTCGGGGACCCAGTACTTC. Translated: CASSLSISGGASGTQYF.

The gene calls are TRBV12-3 or TRBV12-4 and TRBJ2-3, with D maybe TRBD2 (5 bases). V gave up 6 bases and J gave up 8 bases, with 9 bases separating them. The CDR3 consists of 11 residues. Here the CDR3 reads CASSQSGTQYF. CDR3 sequence (DNA): TGTGCCAGCAGCCAAAGCGGTACGCAGTATTTT.

This clonotype was seen only once. The chain links TRBV6-5 to TRBJ2-1, with 14 bases lining up with TRBD2. J was trimmed by 7 bases and V by 8 bases; bases with no gene match: 13. CDR1 is MNHEY, CDR2 SVGAGI, per germline. The CDR3 totals 17 residues. The CDR3 nucleotides read TGTGCCAGCTCCAGGGGGAGACTAGCGGGAGGGGGGAATGAGCAGTTCTTC. Amino acid sequence: CASSRGRLAGGGNEQFF.

With regard to this clonotype: The conserved closing phenylalanine or tryptophan is absent in this CDR3, likely reflecting a read error. Because the CDR3's place on the DNA is in doubt, the DNA is left out and the CDR3 is given as listed by TCRdb. This chain links TRBV19 with TRBJ1-1; no DNA check was done on the table's D call, TRBD1. Per the germline V gene, CDR1 is LNHDA and CDR2 is SQIVND (reference sequence). From its first to its last residue, the CDR3 has 10 amino acids. The CDR3 spells CASNPSGSTS.

This chain links TRBV7-2 with TRBJ2-5, with 12 bases that match TRBD2. Gene TRBJ2-1 matches the end of the DNA better, so the J call may be wrong. This CDR3 has 19 amino acids. Germline assignment: CDR1 SGHTA and CDR2 FQGNSA. The CDR3 spells CASSPWTSGINSGDNEQFF. The CDR3 bases are TGTGCCAGCAGCCCCTGGACTAGCGGGATTAACTCTGGGGACAATGAGCAGTTCTTC.

By its share, this clonotype is medium-sized. The chain joins TRBV7-2 to TRBJ1-1; D might be TRBD1 (6 bases). The CDR3 consists of 14 residues. Trimming removed 2 bases from V and 4 bases from J, with 11 bases in between. CDR1 and CDR2 from the germline V gene are SGHTA and FQGNSA. For the CDR3, the DNA is TGTGCCAGCAGCTTAACAGGGTGGAGCACTGAAGCTTTCTTT. Protein sequence: CASSLTGWSTEAFF.

The chain is built from TRBV28 and TRBJ2-5; no reliable D call. The assigned J gene may be wrong: the sequence end matches TRBJ2-1 better. CDR1 MDHEN and CDR2 SYDVKM come from the germline V gene. The CDR3 has 13 residues. In nucleotides, the CDR3 is TGTGCCAGCAGTTTATGGCTGGCGAATGAGCAGTTCTTC. This gives the protein CASSLWLANEQFF.

As for this clonotype: Likely a read error: the CDR3 ends without its conserved phenylalanine or tryptophan. The DNA is left out, because the CDR3 cannot be placed on it with certainty; the CDR3 is given as TCRdb lists it. The J gene is TRBJ2-7, the V gene TRBV10-2; TRBD1, the D gene given by the table, was not confirmed from the DNA. The CDR3 has 16 amino acids, counting both end residues. Germline CDR1 reads WSHSY; CDR2 reads SAAADI. This chain's CDR3 is CASSDTGSYYGYTFGS.

J is TRBJ2-1 and V is TRBV6-1; 8 positions agree with TRBD2. CDR1 is MNHNS, CDR2 SASEGT, per germline. The V segment lost 4 bases and the J segment 12 bases; nucleotides outside the gene matches: 14. The CDR3 runs 15 residues. CDR3 DNA sequence: TGTGCCAGCAGTGGAAAGCGGGAGTATCTAGATACGCAGTTCTTC. This encodes CASSGKREYLDTQFF.